This TCR beta chain was documented in a study of molecular identifiers for immune sequencing clone quantification. Study information: Naive CD8 RNA (around 20,000 or 100,000 cells) was divided into five aliquots, with four sequenced. The study, taken as a whole, reports: Naive cells had under 1% of molecules in clones above 20 RNA copies, effectors over 99%.

This clonotype came up many times. As yet, its antigen is unknown. V was trimmed by 2 bases and J by 6 bases, leaving 10 bases between them. The CDR3 consists of 13 residues. CDR1 and CDR2 from the germline V gene are MNHEY and SMNVEV (reference sequence). Naive CD8 libraries used roughly 18,000 to 1,000,000 sorted cells and 10%, 30% or 50% RNA. CD8+CD4-CCR7+CD45RA+ sorting gave the naive CD8 T cells. TCRdb independently ran MiXCR on the PCR reads; one entry per CDR3 protein. In the table there are about 40,000 distinct CDR3 sequences, about 19% of which are singletons. The sequence came from a human donor in good health. Some libraries in this study had Jurkat cell RNA spiked in. Sequencing used naive CD8+ T cells from blood, with Jurkat cell RNA spiked in. Subset: FACS-sorted CD8+CD4-CCR7+CD45RA+ naive T cells. The chain joins TRBV27 to TRBJ1-1; D not resolved. CDR3 DNA sequence: TGTGCCAGCAGTTTAGGCGGTGGGGCTGAAGCTTTCTTT. Protein: CASSLGGGAEAFF.